The clone carrying this TCR beta chain was picked up a small number of times. The source of the sample is a study of response to subunit inactivated influenza vaccine. MiXCR was run by TCRdb on the RT-PCR reads, yielding one entry per CDR3 protein. The sample consists of 650,000 to 850,000 distinct CDR3 sequences, over 11% of them appearing once. With 1 base clipped from V and 0 bases from J, the junction kept 6 bases outside the gene matches. Germline-derived CDR1 and CDR2 are SGHRS and YFSETQ. The CDR3 has 16 amino acids. This sequence was found in a man over 45 who received an inactivated influenza vaccine. The rearrangement joins TRBV5-1 to TRBJ2-5; 7 bases line up with TRBD1. This specimen was PBMCs from blood, taken roughly 15 days before vaccination. The CDR3, as DNA: TGCGCCAGCAGCTTGTGGGGCAGGGGGAACCAAGAGACCCAGTACTTC. This sequence encodes CASSLWGRGNQETQYF.